Listed below are T cell receptor beta chains from one sample, sequenced in a study of cytomegalovirus exposure and HLA in healthy donors. Sequencing was performed with immunoSEQ multiplex PCR; in TCRdb, only in-frame clones are kept and a portion is missing. The data hold about 180,000 clones, with 82% observed a single time. Sequencing was performed on PBMCs. Every receptor here comes from a man aged 35-49 years in good health and CMV-seronegative. CDR3s include the opening cysteine and the closing phenylalanine or tryptophan. A D gene is named only where the DNA matches it firmly. Clone size is given for some rows only: seen once, a few or many times, or a class if the clone is expanded.

j_gene: TRBJ2-1; d_gene: TRBD1; abundance: .; v_gene: TRBV28; CDR3nt: TGTGCCAGCAGTCCAGGGGGCGCGGACTACAATGAGCAGTTCTTC; CDR3aa: CASSPGGADYNEQFF
j_gene: TRBJ2-3; d_gene: TRBD1; abundance: few; v_gene: TRBV7-2; CDR3nt: TGTGCCAGCAGCTTAGGGGGACAGCGAGGAACGCAGTATTTT; CDR3aa: CASSLGGQRGTQYF
j_gene: TRBJ1-1; d_gene: .; abundance: .; v_gene: TRBV9; CDR3nt: TGTGCCAGCAGCGTAGGCGGCTACACTGAAGCTTTCTTT; CDR3aa: CASSVGGYTEAFF
j_gene: TRBJ2-3; d_gene: TRBD2; abundance: once; v_gene: TRBV7-9; CDR3nt: TGTGCCAGCAGCTTCACTAGCGGCAACACAGATACGCAGTATTTT; CDR3aa: CASSFTSGNTDTQYF
j_gene: TRBJ2-6; d_gene: .; abundance: .; v_gene: TRBV7-2; CDR3nt: TGTGCCAGCAGCTTAAATCAGATCTCTGGGGCCAACGTCCTGACTTTC; CDR3aa: CASSLNQISGANVLTF
j_gene: TRBJ2-1; d_gene: .; abundance: .; v_gene: TRBV28; CDR3nt: TGTGCCAGCAGACCGAACCGGGACAACAATGAGCAGTTCTTC; CDR3aa: CASRPNRDNNEQFF
j_gene: TRBJ2-7; d_gene: .; abundance: .; v_gene: TRBV7-9; CDR3nt: TGTGCCAGCAGCTTAGTAGCTTTTGGGTACGAGCAGTACTTC; CDR3aa: CASSLVAFGYEQYF
j_gene: TRBJ1-3; d_gene: .; abundance: .; v_gene: TRBV4-3; CDR3nt: TGCGCCAGCAGCCAAGATAGAGTGGACACCATATATTTT; CDR3aa: CASSQDRVDTIYF
j_gene: TRBJ2-7; d_gene: .; abundance: .; v_gene: TRBV4-3; CDR3nt: TGCGCCAGCAGCCAACCGGAGGGGCGCAGCGGCCCCTACGAGCAGTACTTC; CDR3aa: CASSQPEGRSGPYEQYF
j_gene: TRBJ1-1; d_gene: TRBD1; abundance: .; v_gene: TRBV28; CDR3nt: TGTGCCAGCAGCCCAGGGGGTGCCCGTGAAGCTTTCTTT; CDR3aa: CASSPGGAREAFF
j_gene: TRBJ1-2; d_gene: .; abundance: .; v_gene: TRBV6-5; CDR3nt: TGTGCCAGCAGTTACGTGGTCGGGGATGGCTACACCTTC; CDR3aa: CASSYVVGDGYTF
j_gene: TRBJ2-3; d_gene: TRBD1; abundance: .; v_gene: TRBV25-1; CDR3nt: TGTGCCAGCAATCAGGGGGCTGCAGATACGCAGTATTTT; CDR3aa: CASNQGAADTQYF
j_gene: TRBJ1-4; d_gene: .; abundance: few; v_gene: TRBV6-4; CDR3nt: TGTGCCAGCAGTGACTCAGGTATTGGGGGACACGGTAATGAAAAACTGTTTTTT; CDR3aa: CASSDSGIGGHGNEKLFF
j_gene: TRBJ1-1; d_gene: .; abundance: .; v_gene: TRBV5-4; CDR3nt: TGTGCCAGCAGCCGTTCTGGGCAGGGGCTTACTGAAGCTTTCTTT; CDR3aa: CASSRSGQGLTEAFF